This T cell receptor (beta chain) was found in a study of post-analysis software for immune sequencing data (dated by TCRdb to the mid-2010s). Looking at the study overall: Disease courses on record covered relapsing-remitting, secondary progressive and progressive-relapsing multiple sclerosis, though some patients had no subtype annotation. A subset of samples was prepared in parallel using single-end sample barcoding, then pooled and co-amplified after Illumina adapter ligation. Patient repertoires were compared against roughly 11 previously published healthy control repertoires from donors aged 6 to 25 years. The full study reports these points: The multiple sclerosis patient group was slightly younger than the control group. Significantly lower normalized Chao1 diversity was found in multiple sclerosis patients than in controls, suggesting substantial peripheral T-cell clonal expansion. Strong co-clustering of samples prepared in the same batch was shown by direct clustering with F measure, prompting a batch-effect correction. Patients showed significantly higher frequencies than controls for a handful of TRBV segments, among them TRBV5-6, TRBV5-1 and TRBV20-1.

This clonotype showed up just a few times. Its binding antigen is unknown. There are no base qualities to consult, and no much larger clone falls within one base. To demonstrate the VDJtools post-analysis software, the study profiled TCR beta repertoires from the peripheral blood of about 13 young patients with multiple sclerosis. Multiple sclerosis patients were children and adolescents aged roughly 6 to 17 years. From a lookup of the germline V gene, CDR1 and CDR2 are MRHNA and SNTAGT. The CDR3 has 15 amino acids, counting the end cysteine and phenylalanine. Of the read, only the CDR3 DNA is kept; its 45 bases are in frame from base 1. Trimmed from V: 5 bases; trimmed from J: 6 bases; junction bases lacking a gene match: 8. The library was prepared using PCR. Instrument used: Illumina HiSeq 2500. To reduce PCR and sequencing biases, unique molecular identifiers were incorporated into the TCR beta cDNA libraries. Every 1 to 10 million input T cells yielded approximately 500,000 cDNA molecules, meaning each molecule approximated one T cell. The patient libraries were prepared and sequenced with the same protocol used for the earlier healthy control dataset. Within a given batch, samples were prepared together, multiplexed and sequenced on the same HiSeq lane. From the authors' description of their analysis: MIGEC was used to process the raw barcoded reads, and molecular identifier groups with only a single read were discarded before consensus assembly and CDR3 extraction. VDJtools was used for post-analysis of the clonotype tables, and diversity was normalized by down-sampling every dataset to the size of the smallest sample. In repertoire overlap clustering, CDR3 amino acid sequences, but not nucleotide sequences, were matched to correct batch-related cross-sample contamination. Using fastp at Q25 and MiXCR, TCRdb reprocessed the public reads and kept productive beta chains. Merged by CDR3 protein, the rows form single entries marked with the most common genes and DNA. The V and J calls and clone size come from TCRdb's table, not from the authors' own analysis. The sample table shows 350,000 to 500,000 distinct CDR3 sequences, and 39% are seen once. The ten top clones hold approximately 7.1% of the sample.

The chain uses TRBV6-4 and TRBJ2-1; TRBD2 agrees with 9 junctional bases. Sequenced material: blood. The receptor was isolated from a girl aged 2-9 years with multiple sclerosis. The CDR3 region: CASSYQAGGSNEQFF. The bases are TGTGCCAGCAGTTACCAAGCGGGGGGCAGCAATGAGCAGTTCTTC.